This TCR beta chain is from a study of blood T cell repertoires in COVID-19. The overall study: Sources were T cells, B-cell-depleted T cells, or PBMCs; the material itself was cDNA or gDNA.

Study processing details: Amplified reference gene primers provided the basis for estimating nucleated cell counts. Clones were read by immunoSEQ multiplex PCR, and TCRdb kept only the in-frame ones, dropping some. The DNA gave D and trimming, while V, J and clone size come from that table. The sample yields about 250,000 clones, roughly 91% seen once. The germline gives CDR1 MDHEN, CDR2 SYDVKM. This CDR3 is built from 15 residues. Trimming cost V 6 bases and J 2 bases; bases outside gene matches: 7. The sample consisted of peripheral blood. The chain recombines TRBV28 with TRBJ2-7; TRBD2 matches at 10 bases. This clonotype was obtained from a man aged 30 to 39 with acute or convalescent COVID-19. CDR3 sequence (DNA): TGTGCCAGCAGCCTTGCTAGCGGGAGTCCCTACGAGCAGTACTTC. This sequence encodes CASSLASGSPYEQYF.